This paragraph covers one T cell receptor (beta chain) sequence. Its antigen is still unknown. Trimming stripped 4 bases from V and 8 bases from J, with 17 bases between. The germline gives CDR1 LNHNV, CDR2 YYDKDF (reference sequence). The CDR3 has 15 amino acids. The data derive from a study of CD8 T cells in Susac syndrome. Random hexamers served to reverse transcribe about 0.45 to 1 ug RNA. TCRdb re-called the immunoSEQ multiplex PCR reads with MiXCR, one entry per CDR3 protein. This repertoire shows more than 85,000 distinct CDR3 sequences, around 94% found once; its top ten account for 0.3%. Regarding the study as a whole: The study recognized that the number of individuals in its TCR sequencing and HLA analysis was relatively small.

The sequence derives from a human donor with Susac syndrome. Sequenced: CD4+ T cells from PBMCs. This chain connects TRBV15 to TRBJ1-4; no firm D call. The CDR3, as DNA: TGTGCCACCAGCACCCGGCGGGCCCCTAGCGAAAAACTGTTTTTT. As protein: CATSTRRAPSEKLFF.